This is a list of T cell receptor beta chains from one sample in a study of control samples from healthy donors and cancer patients. Clones were read by immunoSEQ multiplex PCR, and TCRdb kept only the in-frame ones, dropping some. The repertoire holds under 300,000 clones, with roughly 82% as singletons. Specimen: PBMCs. The receptors shown here come from a woman aged 60 to 75 with lung cancer. Each CDR3 is given without its conserved first and last residue. Only some rows state a clone size, as once, few, many or a class for expanded clones.

v_call | clone_size | cdr3_aa
TRBV7-2 | NA | ASKAFVGGEDQY
TRBV18 | NA | ASSREAGNTIY
TRBV5-6 | NA | ASMGQDTDTQY
TRBV2 | NA | ASSEFRTEPPT
TRBV28 | NA | ASSLGGTDPKSVL
TRBV7-2 | NA | ASSFPGRGTEAF
TRBV2 | NA | ASNEGLSEQY
TRBV27 | NA | ASSLQGARGYT
TRBV18 | NA | ASSLPSGRAFNEQF
TRBV28 | NA | ASNKQGRPYEQY
TRBV30 | NA | ALRQPGQPQH
TRBV4-1 | NA | ASSQDPGRAYEQY
TRBV18 | NA | ASSPGGEGQPQH
TRBV5-8 | few | ASSLADDEQF
TRBV5-4 | once | ASSLGGSRLYGYT
TRBV7-8 | NA | ASSLEGQDYNEQF
TRBV28 | few | ASSLGGNTIY
TRBV10-3 | few | AISEYVGQTNYGYT
TRBV6-5 | once | ASRGGLAEETQY
TRBV2 | NA | ASSLTAGTYEKLF
TRBV2 | NA | ASKAEVNTGELF
TRBV28 | NA | ASSQGTVRGYT
TRBV7-9 | NA | ASSFQRQPYGYT
TRBV2 | NA | ASDRDSLLYGYT
TRBV2 | NA | ASAVPMDSPSPDLYEQY
TRBV6-5 | NA | ASSETGIPPLH
TRBV19 | few | ASTPDRTQPQH
TRBV5-1 | once | ASSLGFSGANTGELF
TRBV11-2 | NA | ASSSATGGRVTEAF
TRBV27 | NA | ASRGTGNTEAF
TRBV6-1 | once | ASSESSPGYNQPQH
TRBV30 | NA | AWRDRGGTEAF
TRBV29-1 | once | SVGQGRMDTEAF
TRBV5-1 | NA | ASSLAGGEGNTIY
TRBV5-1 | NA | ASSSFGQRNTIY
TRBV5-5 | NA | ASSAYYSNQPQH
TRBV4-2 | NA | ASSQALAGAAEQF
TRBV10-3 | once | AVSESPRDYGYT
TRBV5-8 | NA | ASSLGVLATNEKLF
TRBV9 | NA | ASSVDPGLNTEAF
TRBV3-1/TRBV3-2 | few | ASSLREGDAKNIQY
TRBV27 | once | ASSLPRDTGELF
TRBV2 | once | ASSGWTPIGNRPQH
TRBV4-1 | NA | ASSQVGGNGADTQY
TRBV7-3 | NA | ASSFSGVGDNEQF
TRBV29-1 | few | SVEWEGADTEAF
TRBV10-2 | NA | ASSDVTPGGETQY
TRBV27 | NA | ASSPLRGLAAYNEQF
TRBV6-1 | NA | ASSEGQGGRETQY
TRBV15 | NA | ATSTPPNEQF
TRBV2 | NA | ASDIKITLLHKTGELF